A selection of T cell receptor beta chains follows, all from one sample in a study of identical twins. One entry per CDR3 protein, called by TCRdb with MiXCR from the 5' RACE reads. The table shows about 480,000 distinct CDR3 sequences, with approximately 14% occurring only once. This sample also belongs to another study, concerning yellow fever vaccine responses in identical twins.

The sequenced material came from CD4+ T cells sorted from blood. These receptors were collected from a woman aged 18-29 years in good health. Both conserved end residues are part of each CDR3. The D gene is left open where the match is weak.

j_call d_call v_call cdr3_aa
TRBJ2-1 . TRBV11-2 CASSWGDGHGSSYNEQFF
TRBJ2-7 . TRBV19 CASTSGTGAYEQYF
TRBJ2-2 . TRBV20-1 CSARDLARGSGELFF
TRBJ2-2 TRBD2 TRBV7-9 CASSYRTSGNTGELFF
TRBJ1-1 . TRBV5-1 CASSTGTTMNTEAFF
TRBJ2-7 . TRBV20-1 CSARRPSSYEQYF
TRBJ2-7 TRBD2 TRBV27 CASSRPGLAIYEQYF
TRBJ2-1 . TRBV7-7 CASSSRGRAPDNEQFF
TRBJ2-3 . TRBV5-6 CASSLSATDTQYF
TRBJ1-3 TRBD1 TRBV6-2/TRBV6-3 CASRQSGTASGNTIYF
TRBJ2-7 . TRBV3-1 CASSQVASANYEQYF
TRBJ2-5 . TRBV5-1 CASSSSVGIQETQYF
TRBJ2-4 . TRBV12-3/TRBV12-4 CASSLALAKNIQYF
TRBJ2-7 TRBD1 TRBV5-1 CASSDRGGQGVNEQYF
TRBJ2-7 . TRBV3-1 CASSQQGRYEQYF
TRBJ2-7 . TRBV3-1 CASSPRGGTYEQYF
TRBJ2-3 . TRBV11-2 CASSGDGGTQYF
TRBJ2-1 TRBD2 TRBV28 CASSSLAGRAYNEQFF
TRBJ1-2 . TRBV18 CASSMDKERYGYTF
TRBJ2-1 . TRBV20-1 CSARDLISGSYNEQFF
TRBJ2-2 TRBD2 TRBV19 CASSREVGELFF
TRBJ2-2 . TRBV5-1 CASRSQYGELFF
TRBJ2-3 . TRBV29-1 CSVLSESTDTQYF
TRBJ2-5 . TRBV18 CASSPIMVRQETQYF
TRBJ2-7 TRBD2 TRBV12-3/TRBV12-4 CASRLAGGPPYEQYF
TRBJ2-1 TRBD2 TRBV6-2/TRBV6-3 CASSYGLESKAVQFF